Detailed here is one TCR beta chain. Its antigen is as yet unknown. This record belongs to a study of T cells in Graves' hyperthyroidism and ophthalmopathy. Overall study findings and caveats: By a 13 V-J model, ophthalmopathy was set apart from stable hyperthyroidism. Model output signaled ophthalmopathy a median about seven months ahead of onset.

The source material, RNA transcripts, was used to amplify TCR beta CDR3 regions. First-round RT-PCR of the TCR CDR3 relied on the HTBI primer set. TCRdb reprocessed the multiplex PCR reads via MiXCR and lists one record per CDR3 protein. The data show roughly 500,000 distinct CDR3 sequences, with over 35% seen just once and about two fifths held by the top ten. Those patients with uncontrolled infection, other autoimmune disease, pregnancy or lactation were excluded. For the diagnoses, clinical symptoms, serum thyroxine and TRAb, thyroid ultrasound and orbital computed tomography were used. The CDR3 spans 13 residues. V was clipped by 5 bases and J by 5 bases; unmatched bases: 5. In germline, CDR1 is SEHNR, CDR2 FQNEAQ (reference sequence).

Sequenced input: peripheral blood or thyroid tissue (not recorded which). V is TRBV7-9 and J is TRBJ1-2; 7 bases are shared with TRBD1. The TCR originated in an adult woman with Graves' disease, either hyperthyroidism or ophthalmopathy (not recorded which). CDR3 in DNA: TGTGCCAGCAGCCTGGACAGGTTATATGGCTACACCTTC. It yields the protein CASSLDRLYGYTF.